The sequence of this TCR beta chain was determined in a study of blood T cells in healthy people across ages. Broader study findings: Per million T cells, TCR beta diversity dropped about linearly as age rose. Expanded clonotype changes were possibly confounded by unknown donor CMV status. One million T cells yielded diversity estimates that were considered underestimates.

The CDR3 loop spans 14 amino acids. Trimming stripped 2 bases from V and 6 bases from J, with 11 bases between. Germline V gene sequence: CDR1 SGHVS, CDR2 FQNEAQ. Primed by a sample-barcoded 5' primer and a J-beta primer mix, a second PCR proceeded for 7 to 11 cycles. MiXCR was run by TCRdb on the 5' RACE reads, yielding one entry per CDR3 protein. Among approximately 1.5 million distinct CDR3 sequences listed, roughly 43% were seen once. Comments on this clonotype: Its antigen is currently unknown.

The V call is TRBV7-8, the J call TRBJ2-1; perhaps TRBD1 as D (6 bases). The sequencing input was blood. The sequence was obtained from a woman aged 18-29 years in good health. CDR3 nucleotides: TGTGCCAGCAGCTTAACGGCAGGGGTCAATGAGCAGTTCTTC. Protein: CASSLTAGVNEQFF.